This entry concerns a single T cell receptor (beta chain). Its antigen is not identified. This sample was taken from a study of beta chain features in type 1 diabetes. Study-wide points: Patients with Type 1 diabetes showed moderately but significantly shorter TCRB CDR3s in all four CD4+ subsets. TCRB rearrangement may or may not be influenced by HLA type; here this remained unresolved.

It was via CD45RO/CCR7/CD25/CD127/CD95/CD27 that CD4+ naive, central memory, regulatory and stem cell-like memory cells were sorted. The study reverse transcribed the entire isolated RNA, so it sequenced expressed TCRB transcripts. TCRdb keeps only in-frame clones here, not all; method: immunoSEQ multiplex PCR. The sample contains around 310,000 clones, approximately 12% of which appear only once. The CDR3 contains 15 residues. Trimming took off 2 bases at V and 4 bases at J, with 12 bases between the two ends. Germline CDR1 reads SNHLY; CDR2 reads FYNNEI. The sequenced sample consisted of naive CD4+ T cells from blood. This TCR was recovered from a young woman with type 1 diabetes. This chain joins TRBV2 and TRBJ2-1; possibly TRBD2 for D (6 bases). The chain's CDR3 is CASSERRVAYNEQFF. Here the CDR3 DNA reads TGTGCCAGCAGTGAACGGAGGGTTGCGTACAATGAGCAGTTCTTC. Full variable domain (remainder filled in from reference TRBV2 and TRBJ2-1): EPEVTQTPSHQVTQMGQEVILRCVPISNHLYFYWYRQILGQKVEFLVSFYNNEISEKSEIFDDQFSVERPDGSNFTLKIRSTKLEDSAMYFCASSERRVAYNEQFFGPGTRLTVL.